The 6 T cell receptor beta chains below all came from one sample that was sequenced in a study of naive and memory T cell subsets. The beta constant-region primer was an equimolar mix of two oligonucleotides covering TRBC1 and TRBC2. TCRdb reanalysed the UMI-ligation and nested PCR reads using MiXCR and keeps one entry per CDR3 protein. The repertoire holds about 35,000 distinct CDR3 sequences, with approximately 12% as singletons. The specimen was effector memory CD4+ T cells from blood. Subset of the sample: effector memory, CD45RA- CD27-. Receptor source: a human donor in good health.

V gene TRBV5-1 combines with J gene TRBJ2-1; 13 nucleotides line up with TRBD2. The V gene's germline CDR1 is SGHRS and CDR2 YFSETQ. The V gene end was trimmed by 5 bases and the J gene end by 9 bases; junction bases not matched to a gene: 14. The CDR3 spans 17 residues. The CDR3 spells CASRVRGTSGRASEQFF. The CDR3 region has the DNA TGCGCCAGCAGGGTCAGGGGTACTAGCGGGAGGGCCAGTGAGCAGTTCTTC.

The chain is built from TRBV12-3 or TRBV12-4 and TRBJ2-7, with D tentatively TRBD1 or TRBD2 (5 bases each). The V end was cut by 3 bases, the J end by 6 bases, with 12 bases between. The length of the CDR3 is 13 residues. CDR3 sequence: CASSFSRDGEQYF. The DNA of the CDR3 is TGTGCCAGCAGTTTTTCCAGGGACGGCGAGCAGTACTTC.

A few counts support this clonotype. This chain connects TRBV6-6 to TRBJ1-2, with 7 bases identical to TRBD1. Germline V gene lookup returns CDR1 MNHNY and CDR2 SVGAGI (reference sequence). This CDR3 is 16 amino acids long. With 4 bases clipped from V and 3 bases from J, the junction kept 11 bases outside the gene matches. The CDR3 bases are TGTGCCAGCAGTTTCCCCCTTTCCACAGGGGACTATGGCTACACCTTC. Translation gives CASSFPLSTGDYGYTF.

This clonotype was found a few times. This chain connects TRBV7-2 to TRBJ2-1; TRBD2 agrees at 7 bases. This CDR3 region has 15 residues. V dropped 4 bases and J dropped 6; count of bases not matched to a gene: 9. From germline, CDR1 is SGHTA and CDR2 FQGNSA. CDR3 sequence: CASSSGTKKSNEQFF. Written as DNA, the CDR3 is TGTGCCAGCAGCTCCGGGACTAAGAAATCCAATGAGCAGTTCTTC. Looking up the rest from reference TRBV7-2 and TRBJ2-1 gives the full variable domain: GAGVSQSPSNKVTEKGKDVELRCDPISGHTALYWYRQSLGQGLEFLIYFQGNSAPDKSGLPSDRFSAERTGGSVSTLTIQRTQQEDSAVYLCASSSGTKKSNEQFFGPGTRLTVL.

This clonotype has ten or more counts. The chain couples TRBV10-3 to TRBJ2-2; weak D call: TRBD2 (5 bases). The CDR3 sequence is 14 residues long. Germline lookup yields CDR1 ENHRY and CDR2 SYGVKD. Trimming removed 6 bases at V and 3 bases at J, with 11 bases between. CDR3 sequence: CAIRESGDTGELFF. The DNA for the CDR3 is TGTGCCATCAGGGAGAGCGGAGACACCGGGGAGCTGTTTTTT.

This clonotype was observed a few times. The rearrangement uses TRBV2 and TRBJ2-6; perhaps TRBD2 as D (6 bases). V lost 1 base and J 0 bases, leaving 10 bases between the germline ends. CDR1 and CDR2 (germline): SNHLY, FYNNEI. The CDR3 runs 17 residues. CDR3 nucleotides: TGTGCCAGCAGTGAAGGGACTATTTACTCTGGGGCCAACGTCCTGACTTTC. Its translation is CASSEGTIYSGANVLTF.